This T cell receptor (beta chain) originates from a study of cytomegalovirus exposure and HLA in healthy donors. The wider study: The same platform was used for the 100 to 150 validation repertoires and the approximately 700 first-cohort repertoires, a later analysis reported. Study observations and caveats: Most observed TCR sequences were rare, whereas some public TCRs were detected in many donors.

This clone came up once. Its antigen is currently unknown. This CDR3 is built from 13 residues. V trimming: 1 base; J trimming: 6 bases; junction bases outside the gene matches: 1. The V gene's germline CDR1 is SGHTA and CDR2 FQGNSA. This table comes from immunoSEQ multiplex PCR, and its TCRdb copy is limited to in-frame clones, with some not included. Of 150,000 to 200,000 clones listed, 84% are singletons. The TCR sequence derives from a man aged 25 to 40 in good health and CMV-seropositive. The chain has TRBV7-2 and TRBJ2-3, with 7 nucleotides matching TRBD1. The specimen sequenced was PBMCs. The CDR3 nucleotides read TGTGCCAGCAGCTTAGGGGGACAGGATACGCAGTATTTT. Protein product: CASSLGGQDTQYF.